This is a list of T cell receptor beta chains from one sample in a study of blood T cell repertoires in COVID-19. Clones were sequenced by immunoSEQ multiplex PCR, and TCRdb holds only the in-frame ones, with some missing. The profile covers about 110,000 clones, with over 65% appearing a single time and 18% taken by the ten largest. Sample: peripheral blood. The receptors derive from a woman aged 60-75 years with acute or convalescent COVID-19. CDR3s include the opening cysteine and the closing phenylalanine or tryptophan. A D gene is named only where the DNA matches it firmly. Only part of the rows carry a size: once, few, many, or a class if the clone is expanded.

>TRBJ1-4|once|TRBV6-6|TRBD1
TGTGCCAGCAGTGGGACAGGGGGTGAAAAACTGTTTTTT
CASSGTGGEKLFF
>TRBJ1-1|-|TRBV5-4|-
TGTGCCAGCAGCTTCGAACAGGCGCTCACTGAAGCTTTCTTT
CASSFEQALTEAFF
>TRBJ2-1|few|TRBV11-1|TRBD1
TGTGCCAGCAGCACCTACAGGGGGAGCTCCTACAATGAGCAGTTCTTC
CASSTYRGSSYNEQFF
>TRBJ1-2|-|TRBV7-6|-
TGTGCCAGCAGCTTACACCCAGGCGCAGACAACTATGGCTACACCTTC
CASSLHPGADNYGYTF
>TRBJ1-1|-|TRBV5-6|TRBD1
TGTGCCAGCAGCTCAAGGACAGGGGGCACTGAAGCTTTCTTT
CASSSRTGGTEAFF
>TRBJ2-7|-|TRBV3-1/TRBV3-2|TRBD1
TGTGCCAGCAGCCCTCGGGACAGGGGATCCCACGAGCAGTACTTC
CASSPRDRGSHEQYF
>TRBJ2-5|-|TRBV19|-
TGTGCCAGTAGTATGTCGCGGAAACAAGAGACCCAGTACTTC
CASSMSRKQETQYF
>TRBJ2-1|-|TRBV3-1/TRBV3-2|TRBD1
TGTGCCAGCAGCCAAACCGGGACAGGGCTTGGTGAGCAGTTCTTC
CASSQTGTGLGEQFF
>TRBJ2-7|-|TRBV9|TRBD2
TGTGCCAGCAGTCCCGGGACTAGCAGGAGTGAGCAGTACTTC
CASSPGTSRSEQYF
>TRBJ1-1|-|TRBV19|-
TGTGCCAGTAGTCTAGGGGACTGGTTAGGCACTGAAGCTTTCTTT
CASSLGDWLGTEAFF
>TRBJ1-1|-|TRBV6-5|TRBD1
TGTGCCAGCAGAGGGGGGCCAGGGGGGCACACTGAAGCTTTCTTT
CASRGGPGGHTEAFF
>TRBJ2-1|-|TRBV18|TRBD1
TGTGCCAGCTCAGACAGGGGTTTTTCGTACAATGAGCAGTTCTTC
CASSDRGFSYNEQFF
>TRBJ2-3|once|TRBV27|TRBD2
TGTGCCAGCAGTTCCTTAGCGGGAGTGGCGAATACGCAGTATTTT
CASSSLAGVANTQYF
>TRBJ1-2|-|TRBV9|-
TGTGCCAGCAGCGCAAACTATGGCTACACCTTC
CASSANYGYTF
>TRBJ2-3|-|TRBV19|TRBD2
TGTGCCAGTAGTACCCCCCGGACTAGCGGGAGAATGGATACGCAGTATTTT
CASSTPRTSGRMDTQYF
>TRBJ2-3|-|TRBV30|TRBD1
TGTGCCTGGAGTGGGACAGGGGGCCCTACGCAGTATTTT
CAWSGTGGPTQYF
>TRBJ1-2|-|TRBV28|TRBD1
TGTGCCAGCGCTGACAGGGGGCTTTACTATGGCTACACCTTC
CASADRGLYYGYTF
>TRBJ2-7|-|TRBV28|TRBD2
TGTGCCAGCACGGGGTGGAGACTAGCTGAACCGAGCTCCTACGAGCAGTACTTC
CASTGWRLAEPSSYEQYF
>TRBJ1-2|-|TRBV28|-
TGTGCCAGCAGTTTAAACCGGGTAGATGGCTACACCTTC
CASSLNRVDGYTF
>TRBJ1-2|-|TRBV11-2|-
TGTGCCAGCAGCTTAGGAGAGGGCCTCTATGGCTACACCTTC
CASSLGEGLYGYTF
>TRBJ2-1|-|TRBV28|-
TGTGCCAGCAGTGGTCGAGGGTGGGAGCAGTTCTTC
CASSGRGWEQFF